One sample yielded the 23 T cell receptor beta chains listed below, sequenced in a study of T cells after yellow fever vaccination. Using its own MiXCR run on the 5' RACE reads, TCRdb lists one record per CDR3 protein. Counted here are about 170,000 distinct CDR3 sequences, approximately 9.9% occurring once; the ten biggest clones make up 36%. The specimen comprised CD8+ T cells sorted from PBMCs, sampled 15 days after the yellow fever booster vaccination. The receptors were gathered from a young man who received the YFV17D yellow fever vaccine.

This chain links TRBV7-6 with TRBJ2-2, with TRBD1 matching 10 bases. CDR1 is SGHVS and CDR2 is FNYEAQ in the germline V gene. CDR3 size: 16 residues. V trimming: 5 bases; J trimming: 4 bases; junction bases outside the gene matches: 7. The CDR3 region has the DNA TGTGCCAGCAGCCAGACAGGGGGCGCGGGCACCGGGGAGCTGTTTTTT. Amino acids: CASSQTGGAGTGELFF.

V usage is TRBV4-1 and J usage is TRBJ2-1, with 7 bases that match TRBD2. The CDR3 is 17 amino acids. V trimming: 0 bases; J trimming: 5 bases; junction bases outside the gene matches: 10. CDR1 MGHRA and CDR2 YSYEKL come from the germline V gene. The DNA of the CDR3 is TGCGCCAGCAGCCAAGATTTTCAGCGGGGTTTAAACAATGAGCAGTTCTTC. Translating it yields CASSQDFQRGLNNEQFF.

This clonotype has just a few counts. The chain has TRBV7-9 and TRBJ2-7; D might be TRBD1 (5 bases). CDR3 length: 14 amino acids. Germline V lookup: CDR1 SEHNR, CDR2 FQNEAQ (reference sequence). V was cut by 4 bases and J by 3 bases, with 13 bases left in between. CDR3 DNA sequence: TGTGCCAGCAGCTCCCGGTCCGACAGCTACGAGCAGTACGTC. As protein: CASSSRSDSYEQYV.

The CDR3 spells CASSEAATSNTEAFF. CDR3 sequence (DNA): TGTGCCAGCAGTGAAGCGGCCACCAGCAACACTGAAGCTTTCTTT. The genes are TRBV2 and TRBJ1-1; D ambiguous. V gave up 0 bases and J gave up 2 bases, with 10 bases separating them. CDR3 length: 15 amino acids. Germline CDR1 and CDR2: SNHLY and FYNNEI.

This clonotype was seen only a few times. This CDR3 is CASSIWNTDTQYF. CDR3 bases: TGTGCCAGTAGTATCTGGAACACAGATACGCAGTATTTT. The V and J genes are TRBV19 and TRBJ2-3; no definite D call. Deletions cut 3 bases from V and 2 bases from J, with 6 bases between. This CDR3 is built from 13 residues. The germline V gene has CDR1 LNHDA and CDR2 SQIVND (reference sequence).

The V call is TRBV7-9, the J call TRBJ2-3; D remains ambiguous. The CDR3 runs 14 residues. V lost 7 bases, J lost 7 bases, and 18 bases lay in between. Germline CDR1 SEHNR, CDR2 FQNEAQ (reference sequence). CDR3: CASTRGTEPNTQYF. The CDR3 bases are TGTGCCAGCACCCGCGGTACGGAACCCAATACGCAGTATTTT.

The chain employs TRBV18 and TRBJ2-5, with 10 bases aligning to TRBD1. Germline loops: CDR1 KGHSH, CDR2 LQKENI. The length of the CDR3 is 16 residues. The V and J ends lost 3 bases and 5 bases, in that order; junction bases with no gene match: 9. The CDR3 DNA reads TGTGCCAGCTCACCCGGGACAGGGGTCCTTGACGAGACCCAGTACTTC. Translated: CASSPGTGVLDETQYF.

This clonotype turned up a few times. The chain uses TRBV4-3 and TRBJ1-2, with D unresolved. CDR3 size: 15 residues. V lost 2 bases to trimming and J lost 4 bases, with 14 bases between them. CDR1 LGHNA and CDR2 YSLEER come from the germline V gene. CDR3 coding DNA: TGCGCCAGCAGCCAAAAGACAACCTCGAGCTATGGCTACACCTTC. It yields the protein CASSQKTTSSYGYTF.

The chain links TRBV9 to TRBJ2-5, with 7 bases identical to TRBD1. Germline V gene data show CDR1 as SGDLS and CDR2 as YYNGEE. The CDR3 consists of 14 residues. J lost 5 bases, V lost 0 bases, and 4 bases had no gene match. The CDR3 DNA sequence: TGTGCCAGCAGCGTAGTTGACAGGGCTGAGACCCAGTACTTC. Translated: CASSVVDRAETQYF.

This chain links TRBV3-1 with TRBJ1-2; 7 bases align to TRBD1. Germline V gene lookup returns CDR1 LGHDT and CDR2 YNNKEL (reference sequence). V shed 5 bases and J 7 bases; nucleotides not matched to a gene: 16. The CDR3 contains 16 residues. The CDR3 sequence is CASSATLDRFSRGYTF. The CDR3 bases are TGTGCCAGCAGCGCGACCCTGGACAGGTTCTCTCGTGGCTACACCTTC.

The chain couples TRBV12-5 to TRBJ2-2; no clear D. The germline V gene encodes CDR1 LGHNT and CDR2 FRNRAP. This CDR3 is 13 amino acids long. Trimming pared 2 bases from V and 8 bases from J, leaving 9 bases between. Here the CDR3 DNA reads TGTGCTAGTGGTTTGCAACGGGCTGGGGAGCTGTTTTTT. Its translation is CASGLQRAGELFF.

This clonotype was found a few times. The chain combines TRBV27 with TRBJ2-1; 12 nucleotides align to TRBD1. Per germline, CDR1 MNHEY and CDR2 SMNVEV (reference sequence). CDR3 length: 17 amino acids. J lost 8 bases, V lost 2 bases, and 10 bases had no gene match. The CDR3 nucleotides read TGTGCCAGCAGTTTAGGGCACGGGGACAGGGGGCTGGATGAGCAGTTCTTC. Translated, it gives CASSLGHGDRGLDEQFF.

The genes are TRBV6-2 or TRBV6-3 and TRBJ1-6; D unresolved. Germline V gene lookup returns CDR1 MNHEY and CDR2 SVGEGT. V lost 2 bases and J lost 5, with 7 bases in between. There are 14 residues in the CDR3. The DNA of the CDR3 is TGTGCCAGCAGTTACGCCGGAAATAATTCACCCCTCCACTTT. As protein: CASSYAGNNSPLHF.

This clonotype has only a few counts. The chain recombines TRBV5-1 with TRBJ2-7; TRBD1 matches 7 bases. Germline trimming cut 4 bases from V and 2 bases from J; bases unmatched to any gene: 12. The CDR3 extends over 16 amino acids. Per the germline V gene, CDR1 is SGHRS and CDR2 is YFSETQ. In nucleotides, the CDR3 is TGCGCCAGCAGCGGGAGACCCCGGGGACAGACCTACGAGCAGTACTTC. Its protein is CASSGRPRGQTYEQYF.

V is TRBV9 and J is TRBJ2-3; no clear D gene. V was shortened by 0 bases and J by 2 bases, with 10 bases between the two germline ends. Germline-derived CDR1 and CDR2 are SGDLS and YYNGEE. The CDR3 totals 15 residues. The CDR3 DNA reads TGTGCCAGCAGCGTAGACGCAGCGCACACAGATACGCAGTATTTT. Amino acids: CASSVDAAHTDTQYF. The full variable domain, with the rest looked up from reference TRBV9 and TRBJ2-3, is DSGVTQTPKHLITATGQRVTLRCSPRSGDLSVYWYQQSLDQGLQFLIQYYNGEERAKGNILERFSAQQFPDLHSELNLSSLELGDSALYFCASSVDAAHTDTQYFGPGTRLTVL.

Only a few counts were recorded for this clonotype. This chain links TRBV5-6 with TRBJ1-1, with D uncertain. Trimming cost V 1 base and J 4 bases, with 17 bases left between them. This CDR3 comprises 16 residues. The germline V gene has CDR1 SGHDT and CDR2 YYEEEE. CDR3 sequence: CASSLSGVIPGTEAFF. The CDR3, as DNA: TGTGCCAGCAGCTTGTCCGGGGTGATCCCCGGCACTGAAGCTTTCTTT.

This clonotype was found a few times. This sequence joins TRBV21-1 and TRBJ1-2; TRBD1, the table's D call, was not compared with the DNA. TRBV21-1 is a documented pseudogene. This CDR3 is built from 15 residues. The CDR3 region is CASTPRQFSTYGYTF. The DNA of the CDR3 is TGTGCCAGCACGCCCCGGCAGTTTAGTACCTATGGCTACACCTTC.

The DNA of the CDR3 is TGTGCCGGCGCCCCGGGACAGAGACTCTCTGGGGCCAACGTCCTGACTTTC. It yields the protein CAGAPGQRLSGANVLTF. The chain is built from TRBV6-2 or TRBV6-3 and TRBJ2-6, with 7 bases fitting TRBD1. Germline lookup yields CDR1 MNHEY and CDR2 SVGEGT. CDR3 length: 17 amino acids. The trim removed 11 bases at V and 0 bases at J, leaving 13 bases unmatched.

The V gene is TRBV4-3, the J gene TRBJ2-3; no definite D call. CDR1 and CDR2 from the germline V gene are LGHNA and YSLEER. CDR3 length: 17 amino acids. V lost 0 bases to trimming and J lost 4 bases, with 17 bases between them. The CDR3 here is CASSQDDMGPRSDTQYF. The CDR3, as DNA: TGCGCCAGCAGCCAAGATGATATGGGCCCGAGGTCAGATACGCAGTATTTT.

In its sample, this clonotype was seen a few times. This chain links TRBV9 with TRBJ1-2; TRBD1 matches at 8 bases. CDR1 and CDR2 (germline): SGDLS, YYNGEE. The CDR3 has 17 amino acids. V was pared by 0 bases and J by 6 bases, with 13 bases of the junction left unmatched. The DNA for the CDR3 is TGTGCCAGCAGCGTAGGACTAAGCGTGGACAGGGAGGATGGCTACACCTTC. Residues: CASSVGLSVDREDGYTF.

This clonotype has just one count. The chain uses TRBV10-1 and TRBJ2-7; possibly TRBD2 for D (6 bases). This CDR3 region has 14 residues. Trimming cost V 0 bases and J 5 bases, with 11 bases left between them. Germline values: CDR1 WNHNN, CDR2 SYGVQD (reference sequence). As DNA, the CDR3 is TGCGCCAGCAGTGAGTCGGGGGGTACCAACGAGCAGTACTTC. This translates into CASSESGGTNEQYF.

The J gene is TRBJ2-1, the V gene TRBV5-6; the D gene is possibly TRBD1 (7 bases). The V gene's germline CDR1 is SGHDT and CDR2 YYEEEE. The length of the CDR3 is 14 residues. V lost 0 bases and J lost 5, with 9 bases in between. The chain's CDR3 is CASSLGRGDNEQFF. CDR3 sequence (DNA): TGTGCCAGCAGCTTGGGCAGGGGGGACAATGAGCAGTTCTTC.

This sequence joins TRBV12-3 or TRBV12-4 and TRBJ2-1; D perhaps matches TRBD2 (6 bases). Trimming removed 6 bases from V and 0 bases from J, with 12 bases in between. CDR3 size: 15 residues. The CDR3 DNA reads as TGTGCCAGCAGCTTTGGGGGGTTCTCCTACAATGAGCAGTTCTTC. It codes for CASSFGGFSYNEQFF.